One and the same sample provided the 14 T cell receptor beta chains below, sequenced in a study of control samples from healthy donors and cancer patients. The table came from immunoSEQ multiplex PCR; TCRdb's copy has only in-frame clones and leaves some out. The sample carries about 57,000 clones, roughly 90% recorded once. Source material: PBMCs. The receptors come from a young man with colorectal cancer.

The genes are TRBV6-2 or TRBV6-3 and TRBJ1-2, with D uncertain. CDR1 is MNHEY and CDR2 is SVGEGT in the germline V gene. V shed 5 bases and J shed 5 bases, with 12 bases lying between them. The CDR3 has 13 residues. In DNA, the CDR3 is TGTGCCAGCAGTCCCCAGTTTCGTTATGGCTACACCTTC. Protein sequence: CASSPQFRYGYTF.

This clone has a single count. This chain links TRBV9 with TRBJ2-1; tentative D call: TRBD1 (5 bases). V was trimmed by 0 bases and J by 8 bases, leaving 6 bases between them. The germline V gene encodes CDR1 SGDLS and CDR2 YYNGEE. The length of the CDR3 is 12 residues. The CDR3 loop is CASSVVGDEQFF. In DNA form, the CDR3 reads TGTGCCAGCAGCGTAGTAGGGGATGAGCAGTTCTTC. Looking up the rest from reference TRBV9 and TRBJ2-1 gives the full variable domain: DSGVTQTPKHLITATGQRVTLRCSPRSGDLSVYWYQQSLDQGLQFLIQYYNGEERAKGNILERFSAQQFPDLHSELNLSSLELGDSALYFCASSVVGDEQFFGPGTRLTVL.

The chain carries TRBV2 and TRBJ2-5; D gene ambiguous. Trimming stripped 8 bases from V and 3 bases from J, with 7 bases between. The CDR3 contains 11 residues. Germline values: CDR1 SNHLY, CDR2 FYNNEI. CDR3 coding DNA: TGTGCCAGCTCCCCCGAAGAGACCCAGTACTTC. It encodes CASSPEETQYF.

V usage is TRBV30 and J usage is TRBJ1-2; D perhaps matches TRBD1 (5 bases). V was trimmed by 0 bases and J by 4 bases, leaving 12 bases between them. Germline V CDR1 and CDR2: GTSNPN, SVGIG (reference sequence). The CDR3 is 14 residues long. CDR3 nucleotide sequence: TGTGCCTGGAGTGTTCTGACGGACACCTATGGCTACACCTTC. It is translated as CAWSVLTDTYGYTF.

Here the CDR3 DNA reads TGTGCCAGCAGCTTAAAGGAGAGCTCCTACGAGCAGTACGTC. Its protein is CASSLKESSYEQYV. The V and J genes are TRBV11-2 and TRBJ2-7; no clear D gene. The CDR3 totals 14 residues. With 2 bases removed from V and 0 bases from J, the gap between germline ends came to 8 bases. Germline loops: CDR1 SGHAT, CDR2 FQNNGV.

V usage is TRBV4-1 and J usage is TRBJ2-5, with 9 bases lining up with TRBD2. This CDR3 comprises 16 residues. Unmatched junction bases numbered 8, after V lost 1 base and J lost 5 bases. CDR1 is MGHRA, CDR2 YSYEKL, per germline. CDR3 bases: TGCGCCAGCAGCCAAGTCCCAGCGGGGGGCGGGGAGACCCAGTACTTC. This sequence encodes CASSQVPAGGGETQYF.

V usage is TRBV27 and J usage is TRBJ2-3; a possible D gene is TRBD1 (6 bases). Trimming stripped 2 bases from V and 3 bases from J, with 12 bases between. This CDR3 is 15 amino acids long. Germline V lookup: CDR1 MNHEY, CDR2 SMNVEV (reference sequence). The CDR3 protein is CASSLGQRLTDTQYF. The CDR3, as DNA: TGTGCCAGCAGTTTAGGACAGAGACTTACAGATACGCAGTATTTT.

This CDR3 is CASSPGLGTGELFF. DNA of the CDR3: TGCGCCAGCAGCCCAGGCCTCGGGACCGGGGAGCTGTTTTTT. J is TRBJ2-2 and V is TRBV5-1; D not certain. V lost 4 bases and J 5 bases, leaving 12 bases between the germline ends. Germline CDR1 SGHRS, CDR2 YFSETQ. This CDR3 contains 14 residues.

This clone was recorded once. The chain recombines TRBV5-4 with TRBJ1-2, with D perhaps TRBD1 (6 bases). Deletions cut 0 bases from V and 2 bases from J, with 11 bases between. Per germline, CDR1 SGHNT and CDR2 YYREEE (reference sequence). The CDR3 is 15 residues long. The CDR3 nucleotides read TGTGCCAGCAGCTTGGTTCGGGGGCGGAACTATGGCTACACCTTC. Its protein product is CASSLVRGRNYGYTF.

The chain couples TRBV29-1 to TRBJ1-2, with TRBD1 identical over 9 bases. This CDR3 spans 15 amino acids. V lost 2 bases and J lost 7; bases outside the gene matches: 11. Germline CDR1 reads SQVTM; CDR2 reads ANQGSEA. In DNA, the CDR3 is TGCAGCGTTGAATCGCAGGGGACAGGGTATGGTGGCTACACCTTC. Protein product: CSVESQGTGYGGYTF.

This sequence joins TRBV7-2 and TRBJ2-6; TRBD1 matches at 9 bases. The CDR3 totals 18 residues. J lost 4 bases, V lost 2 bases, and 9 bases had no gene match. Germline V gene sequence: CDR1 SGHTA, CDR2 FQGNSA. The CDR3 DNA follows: TGTGCCAGCAGCTTAAGTCCGTACAGGGGGCGAGGGGCCAACGTCCTGACTTTC. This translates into CASSLSPYRGRGANVLTF.

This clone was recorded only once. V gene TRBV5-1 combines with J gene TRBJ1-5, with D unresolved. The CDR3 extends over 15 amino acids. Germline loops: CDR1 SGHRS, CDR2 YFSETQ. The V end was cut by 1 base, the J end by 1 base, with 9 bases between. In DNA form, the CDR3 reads TGCGCCAGCAGCTTGCGGCCAGAAAGCAATCAGCCCCAGCATTTT. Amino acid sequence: CASSLRPESNQPQHF.

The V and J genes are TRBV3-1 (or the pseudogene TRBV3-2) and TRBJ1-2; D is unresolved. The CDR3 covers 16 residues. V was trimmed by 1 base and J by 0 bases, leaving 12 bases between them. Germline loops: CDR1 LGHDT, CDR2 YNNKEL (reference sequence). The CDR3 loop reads CASSQALGRANYGYTF. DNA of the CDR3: TGTGCCAGCAGCCAAGCCCTCGGGAGAGCTAACTATGGCTACACCTTC.

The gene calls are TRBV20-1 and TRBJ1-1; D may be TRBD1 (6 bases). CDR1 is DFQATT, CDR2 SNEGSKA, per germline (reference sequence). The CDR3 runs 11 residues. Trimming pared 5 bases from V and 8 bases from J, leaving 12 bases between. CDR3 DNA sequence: TGCAGTGCTTTCCCCGGGACAGAAGCTTTCTTT. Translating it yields CSAFPGTEAFF.